This is a list of T cell receptor beta chains from one sample in a study of blood T cell repertoires in COVID-19. Profiled with immunoSEQ multiplex PCR; TCRdb holds only in-frame clones, not every one. Of 120,000 to 150,000 clones listed, 80% to 90% were seen once; the top ten hold 6% to 7%. The specimen sequenced was peripheral blood. These receptors all stem from a man older than 75 with acute or convalescent COVID-19. CDR3s include the opening cysteine and the closing phenylalanine or tryptophan. The D gene is left open where the match is weak. The size of a clone is reported for some rows only, either as once, few or many, or as a class for expanded clones.

.	.	TRBV7-9	TRBJ1-5	CASSRDRTNQPQHF	TGTGCCAGCAGCCGCGACAGGACCAATCAGCCCCAGCATTTT
.	TRBD2	TRBV7-2	TRBJ2-2	CASSLRPRLAGGTGELFF	TGTGCCAGCAGCTTACGACCCAGACTAGCGGGGGGAACCGGGGAGCTGTTTTTT
.	TRBD2	TRBV27	TRBJ2-1	CASSPAGVDNEQFF	TGTGCCAGCAGTCCCGCGGGGGTAGACAATGAGCAGTTCTTC
.	TRBD1	TRBV2	TRBJ1-1	CASNKRGRGKGNTEAFF	TGTGCCAGCAATAAACGCGGCAGGGGGAAGGGGAACACTGAAGCTTTCTTT
.	TRBD2	TRBV7-9	TRBJ2-1	CASSLAETGGEQFF	TGTGCCAGCAGCTTAGCGGAAACCGGGGGGGAGCAGTTCTTC
once	TRBD1	TRBV7-8	TRBJ2-1	CASSLEQGREQFF	TGTGCCAGCAGCTTAGAACAGGGGCGTGAGCAGTTCTTC
.	TRBD2	TRBV2	TRBJ2-1	CASSEVPRGAYNEQFF	TGTGCCAGCAGTGAAGTTCCGCGGGGGGCCTACAATGAGCAGTTCTTC
.	TRBD1	TRBV7-9	TRBJ2-7	CASSSPRTGGIYEQYF	TGTGCCAGCAGCTCACCGAGGACAGGGGGCATCTACGAGCAGTACTTC
.	TRBD1	TRBV9	TRBJ2-5	CASSLRGQGGETQYF	TGTGCCAGCAGCCTGCGGGGACAGGGAGGAGAGACCCAGTACTTC
.	.	TRBV6-4	TRBJ1-1	CASSSQENTEAFF	TGTGCCAGCAGTTCGCAGGAGAACACTGAAGCTTTCTTT
.	.	TRBV19	TRBJ2-5	CASSSGGGAETQYF	TGTGCCAGTAGCTCGGGGGGCGGCGCAGAGACCCAGTACTTC
.	TRBD1	TRBV18	TRBJ1-2	CASSPGQGDGYTF	TGTGCCAGCTCACCGGGACAGGGTGACGGCTACACCTTC
.	TRBD1	TRBV5-1	TRBJ2-3	CASATGGTDTQYF	TGCGCCAGCGCTACAGGGGGCACAGATACGCAGTATTTT
.	TRBD1	TRBV2	TRBJ2-3	CASRLGTASTDTQYF	TGTGCCAGCAGACTTGGGACAGCTAGCACAGATACGCAGTATTTT
.	.	TRBV3-1/TRBV3-2	TRBJ1-3	CASSRNGAGTGNTIYF	TGTGCCAGCAGCCGCAATGGCGCAGGGACTGGAAACACCATATATTTT
.	.	TRBV9	TRBJ2-1	CASSASQAHPHNEQFF	TGTGCCAGCAGCGCGTCACAGGCACACCCCCATAATGAGCAGTTCTTC
.	TRBD1	TRBV19	TRBJ2-5	CASRRGPGPSETQYF	TGTGCCAGTAGGAGGGGGCCCGGGCCCAGTGAGACCCAGTACTTC
.	TRBD1	TRBV24-1	TRBJ2-7	CATSGSGTGSYEQYF	TGTGCCACCAGTGGTTCCGGGACAGGGTCCTACGAGCAGTACTTC
.	.	TRBV6-4	TRBJ1-2	CASSVTPGSASGYTF	TGTGCCAGCAGTGTAACGCCGGGGTCGGCTTCAGGCTACACCTTC
.	TRBD1	TRBV24-1	TRBJ2-1	CATSRDRATDEQFF	TGTGCCACCAGTAGGGACAGGGCTACGGATGAGCAGTTCTTC
once	TRBD2	TRBV3-1/TRBV3-2	TRBJ2-3	CASSQDLAGSSQYF	TGTGCCAGCAGCCAAGATCTAGCGGGGTCGTCGCAGTATTTT
few	.	TRBV29-1	TRBJ2-5	CSVEQAWVPETQYF	TGCAGCGTTGAACAGGCATGGGTTCCCGAGACCCAGTACTTC